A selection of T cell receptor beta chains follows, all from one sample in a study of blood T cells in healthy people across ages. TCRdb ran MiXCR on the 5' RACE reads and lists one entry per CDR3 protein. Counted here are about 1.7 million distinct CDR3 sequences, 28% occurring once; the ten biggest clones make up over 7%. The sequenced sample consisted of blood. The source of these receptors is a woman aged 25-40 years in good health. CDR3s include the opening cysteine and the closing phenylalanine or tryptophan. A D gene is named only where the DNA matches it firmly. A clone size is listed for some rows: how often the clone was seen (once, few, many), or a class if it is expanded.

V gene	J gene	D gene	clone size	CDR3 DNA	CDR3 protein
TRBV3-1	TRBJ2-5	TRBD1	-	TGTGCCAGCAGCCAAAGGACAGGTCCAGAGACCCAGTACTTC	CASSQRTGPETQYF
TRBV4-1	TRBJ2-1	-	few	TGCGCCAGCAGATCTCGGAGCTCCTACAATGAGCAGTTCTTC	CASRSRSSYNEQFF
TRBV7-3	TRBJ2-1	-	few	TGTGCCAGCAGCTTTCCCGGGAAAGTGGGACAACGCTCCTACAATGAGCAGTTCTTC	CASSFPGKVGQRSYNEQFF
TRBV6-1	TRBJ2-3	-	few	TGTGCCAGCAGCCGGTATCCCACAGATGCGCAGTATTTT	CASSRYPTDAQYF
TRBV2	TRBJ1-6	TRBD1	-	TGTGCCAGCTTAAAGGGGACAGGTGGGCCTCGCCTCCACTTT	CASLKGTGGPRLHF
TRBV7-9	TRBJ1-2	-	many	TGTGCCAGCAGTTCCGGGACCACGACGGTTAATGGCTACACCTTC	CASSSGTTTVNGYTF
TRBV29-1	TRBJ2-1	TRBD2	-	TGCAGCGTTATCGGGGGGGAGTATGAGCAGTTCTTC	CSVIGGEYEQFF
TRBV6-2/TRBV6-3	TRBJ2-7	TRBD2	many	TGTGCCAGCACCCCAGCGGGAGCCCCTAAGGAGCAGTACTTC	CASTPAGAPKEQYF
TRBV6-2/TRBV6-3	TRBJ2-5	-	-	TGTGCCAGCAGTCGAGGACGGAACCAAGAGACCCAGTACTTC	CASSRGRNQETQYF
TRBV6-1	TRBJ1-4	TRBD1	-	TGTGCCAGCAGTGGCGGACAGGGACATGAAAAACTGTTTTTT	CASSGGQGHEKLFF
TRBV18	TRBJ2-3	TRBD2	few	TGTGCCAGCTCACCACTGGGACTAACCACAGATACGCAGTATTTT	CASSPLGLTTDTQYF
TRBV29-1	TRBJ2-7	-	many	TGCAGCGTCGAGGCAGGGGATCTTTCCTACGAGCAGTACTTC	CSVEAGDLSYEQYF
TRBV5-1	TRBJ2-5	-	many	TGCGCCAGCAGCTTGTGGGGGAGGACGGGAGAGACCCAGTACTTC	CASSLWGRTGETQYF
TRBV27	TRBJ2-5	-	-	TGTGCCAGCAGTCCCCGACAGGGAGGGGGGCAAGAGACCCAGTACTTC	CASSPRQGGGQETQYF
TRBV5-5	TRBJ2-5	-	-	TGTGCCAGCAGCGCCGCAGGGAATTGGGAGACCCAGTACTTC	CASSAAGNWETQYF
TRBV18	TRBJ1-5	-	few	TGTGCCATCTCACCGGGAGGCGGTCGTCAGCCCCAGCATTTT	CAISPGGGRQPQHF
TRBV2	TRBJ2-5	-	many	TGTGCCAGCGGGGAAGAAGAGACCCAGTACTTC	CASGEEETQYF
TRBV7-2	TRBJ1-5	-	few	TGTGCCAGCAGCTTAGAGAACAGGGGCAATCAGCCCCAGCATTTT	CASSLENRGNQPQHF
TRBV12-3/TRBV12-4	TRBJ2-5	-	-	TGTGCCAGCAGTCCTAGTGGGCGAGGGGGAAGGGAGACCCAGTACTTC	CASSPSGRGGRETQYF
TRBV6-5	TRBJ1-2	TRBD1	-	TGTGCCAGCAGTTACTCTGGGACAGTCTATGGCTACACCTTC	CASSYSGTVYGYTF
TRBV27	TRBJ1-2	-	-	TGTGCCAGCAGTTCGATGGAGGGGGGGTCCTATGGCTACACCTTC	CASSSMEGGSYGYTF
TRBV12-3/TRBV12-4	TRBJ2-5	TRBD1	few	TGTGCCAGCGGCCGGGACAGTGGCCAAGAGGCCCAGTACTTC	CASGRDSGQEAQYF
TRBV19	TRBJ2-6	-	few	TGTGCCAGTAGTATTGGGGGGGCCAACGTCCTGACTTTC	CASSIGGANVLTF
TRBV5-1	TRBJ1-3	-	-	TGCGCCAGCAGCTTGGAACAGGGCACTGGAAACACCATATATTTT	CASSLEQGTGNTIYF
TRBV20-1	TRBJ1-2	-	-	TGCAGTGCTACCACATTCTATGGCTACACCTTC	CSATTFYGYTF
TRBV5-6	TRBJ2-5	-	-	TGTGCCAGCAGCCTCTTTTCAGGGAGGTTCGAGACCCAGTACTTC	CASSLFSGRFETQYF
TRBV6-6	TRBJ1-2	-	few	TGTGCCAGTACCGGGCGGGCCTCTGGCTACACCTTC	CASTGRASGYTF
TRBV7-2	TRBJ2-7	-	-	TGTGCCAGCAGCTTAGCCCTCACGGACCCCCGGCAGTACTTC	CASSLALTDPRQYF
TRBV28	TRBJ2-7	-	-	TGTGCCAGCAGAGACCCCAAGGGGGGCCCGGGCGAGCAGTACTTC	CASRDPKGGPGEQYF
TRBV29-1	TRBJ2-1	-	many	TGCAGCGTTGTCCCAGGGAGCTCCTACAATGAGCAGTTCTTC	CSVVPGSSYNEQFF
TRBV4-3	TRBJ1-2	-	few	TGCGCCAGCAGCCAAGAGGATAGCTACACCTTC	CASSQEDSYTF
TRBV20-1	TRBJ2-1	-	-	TGCAGTGCTAGGTCCCAAGAGACCCAGTTCTTC	CSARSQETQFF
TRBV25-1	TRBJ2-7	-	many	TGTGCCAGCAGTGACTCACCATACGAGCAGTACTTC	CASSDSPYEQYF
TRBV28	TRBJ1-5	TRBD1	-	TGTGCCAGCAGTTTTTACCGGGACAGGGACAATCAGCCCCAGCATTTT	CASSFYRDRDNQPQHF
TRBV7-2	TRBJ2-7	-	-	TGTGCCAGCAGCAGGGGGACAGGGACTAGCAACAGTAACGAGCAGTACTTC	CASSRGTGTSNSNEQYF
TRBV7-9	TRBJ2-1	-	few	TGTGCCAGCAGCTCCCCGACAGCTATTCTGGTAACGAATGAGCAGTTCTTC	CASSSPTAILVTNEQFF
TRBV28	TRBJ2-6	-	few	TGTGCCAGTTCGTATACGCTCAGCTCTGGGACCAACGTCCTGACTTTC	CASSYTLSSGTNVLTF
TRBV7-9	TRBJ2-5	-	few	TGTGCCAGCAGCGACCCAGTGGGGACCCAGTACTTC	CASSDPVGTQYF
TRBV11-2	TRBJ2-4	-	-	TGTGCCAGCAGCCCTAACGCTGCGATGCTAGCCAAAAACATTCAGTACTTC	CASSPNAAMLAKNIQYF
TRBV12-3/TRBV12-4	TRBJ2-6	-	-	TGTGCCAGCAGTTTACCCGACACCACTGGGGCCAACGTCCTGACTTTC	CASSLPDTTGANVLTF
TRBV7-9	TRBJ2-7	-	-	TGTGCCAGCAGCCCCACTGAGGGTCCCGCCTACGAGCAGTACTTC	CASSPTEGPAYEQYF
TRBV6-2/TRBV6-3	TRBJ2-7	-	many	TGTGCCAGCAGTTTGACAAGTACAGCGGGTCGATCCTACGAGCAGTACTTC	CASSLTSTAGRSYEQYF
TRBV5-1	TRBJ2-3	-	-	TGCGCCAGCAGCTTAAACTGGGGGGATACGCAGTATTTT	CASSLNWGDTQYF
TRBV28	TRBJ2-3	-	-	TGTGGGGCCGGAACCGCTCCAGATACGCAGTATTTT	CGAGTAPDTQYF
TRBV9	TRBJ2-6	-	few	TGTGCCAGCAGCGTAGGGGTAGGAACCTTTTCTGGGGCCAACGTCCTGACTTTC	CASSVGVGTFSGANVLTF
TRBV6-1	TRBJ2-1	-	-	TGTGCCAGCTTAAGGGACAACCTTTACAATGAGCAGTTCTTC	CASLRDNLYNEQFF
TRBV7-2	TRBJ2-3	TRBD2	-	TGTGCCAGCAGCCAACAACTAGCGGGAGGAGCAGATACGCAGTATTTT	CASSQQLAGGADTQYF
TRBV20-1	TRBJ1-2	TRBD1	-	TGCAGTGCTAGAGGGGACAGGGGAGTCTATGGCTGCACCTTC	CSARGDRGVYGCTF
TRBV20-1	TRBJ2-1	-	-	TGCAGTGCTAGGGAGTGGATCAATGAGCAGTTCTTC	CSAREWINEQFF
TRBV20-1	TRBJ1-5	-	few	TGCAGTGCCTGGAAAGGGGCGCGAAATCAGCCCCAGCATTTT	CSAWKGARNQPQHF
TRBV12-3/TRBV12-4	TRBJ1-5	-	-	TGTGCCAGCAGGGGAGAGAATCAGCCCCAGCATTTT	CASRGENQPQHF
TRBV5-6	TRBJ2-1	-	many	TGTGCCAGCAGCTTGACCCCCAATGAGCAGTTCTTC	CASSLTPNEQFF
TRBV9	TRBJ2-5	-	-	TGTGCCAGCAGCCCAGCCTTGGGGGGGGCGGAGACCCAGTACTTC	CASSPALGGAETQYF
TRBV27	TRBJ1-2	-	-	TGTGCCAGCAGTTTAGGAGCTCTAGGCTATGGCTACACCTTC	CASSLGALGYGYTF
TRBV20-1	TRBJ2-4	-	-	TGCAGTGCGGGGTGGGGGGACCGGCAGTACTTC	CSAGWGDRQYF
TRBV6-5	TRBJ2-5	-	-	TGTGCCAGCAGCAAGGAAGCCCTGGCGACCCAGTACTTC	CASSKEALATQYF
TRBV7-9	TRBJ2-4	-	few	TGTGCCAGCAGCCCCCACCCCAGGGTGACGGGTAACATTCAGTACTTC	CASSPHPRVTGNIQYF